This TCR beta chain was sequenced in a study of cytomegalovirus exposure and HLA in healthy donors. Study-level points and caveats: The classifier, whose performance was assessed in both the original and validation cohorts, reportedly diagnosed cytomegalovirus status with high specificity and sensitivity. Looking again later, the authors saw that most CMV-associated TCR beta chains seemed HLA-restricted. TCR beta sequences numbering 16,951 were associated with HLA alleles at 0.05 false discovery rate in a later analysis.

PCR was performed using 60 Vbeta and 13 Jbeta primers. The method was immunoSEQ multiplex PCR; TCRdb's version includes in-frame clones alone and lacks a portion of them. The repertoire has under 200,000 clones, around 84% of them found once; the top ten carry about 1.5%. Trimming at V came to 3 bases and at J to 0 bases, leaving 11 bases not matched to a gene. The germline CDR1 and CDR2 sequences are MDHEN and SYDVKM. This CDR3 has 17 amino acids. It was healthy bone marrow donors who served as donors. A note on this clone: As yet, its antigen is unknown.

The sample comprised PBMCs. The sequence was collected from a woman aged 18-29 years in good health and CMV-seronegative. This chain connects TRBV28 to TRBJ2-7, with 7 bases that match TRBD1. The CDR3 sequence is CASSFNILRDSSYEQYF. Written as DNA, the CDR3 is TGTGCCAGCAGTTTCAATATTTTGAGGGACAGCTCCTACGAGCAGTACTTC.